One sample yielded the 29 T cell receptor beta chains listed below, sequenced in a study of Graves' ophthalmopathy and Graves' hyperthyroidism. The authors amplified TCR beta CDR3 regions from RNA transcripts. The authors performed first-round RT-PCR with HTBI primers and then a second-round multiplex PCR. TCRdb redid the calling of the multiplex PCR reads with MiXCR, one entry per CDR3 protein. In the table there are 740,000 or so distinct CDR3 sequences, roughly 40% of which are singletons. Sample: peripheral blood. These receptors were obtained from an adult man with Graves' ophthalmopathy.

The chain is built from TRBV9 and TRBJ2-2; 9 positions agree with TRBD2. J gave up 5 bases and V 3 bases, and 5 bases lay outside the gene matches. Per the germline V gene, CDR1 is SGDLS and CDR2 is YYNGEE. This CDR3 comprises 15 residues. In DNA, the CDR3 is TGTGCCAGCAGCGGTAGCGGGAGTTGGACCGGGGAGCTGTTTTTT. Translating gives CASSGSGSWTGELFF. Drawing the rest from reference TRBV9 and TRBJ2-2, the complete variable domain is DSGVTQTPKHLITATGQRVTLRCSPRSGDLSVYWYQQSLDQGLQFLIQYYNGEERAKGNILERFSAQQFPDLHSELNLSSLELGDSALYFCASSGSGSWTGELFFGEGSRLTVL.

This clonotype was seen ten or more times. This may be a read error, as it is one base from a much larger clone. J is TRBJ1-6 and V is TRBV12-3 or TRBV12-4; a possible D gene is TRBD1 (5 bases). The CDR3 extends over 13 amino acids. Trimming removed 6 bases from V and 7 bases from J, with 10 bases in between. The CDR3 here is CASRGEGNSPLHF. CDR3 DNA: TGTGCCAGCAGGGGAGAGGGGAATTCACCCCTCCACTTT.

This clonotype was observed many times. The CDR3: CASSIGELFF. CDR3 DNA: TGTGCCAGCAGCATAGGGGAGCTGTTTTTT. The chain is built from TRBV11-2 and TRBJ2-2; no clear D. Trimming left V 5 bases short and J 8 bases short, with 3 bases between. The germline V gene has CDR1 SGHAT and CDR2 FQNNGV. The CDR3 contains 10 residues.

J is TRBJ1-6 and V is TRBV24-1; maybe TRBD1 (6 bases). There are 17 residues in the CDR3. Germline CDR1 and CDR2: KGHDR and SFDVKD. This CDR3 reads CTSSLSRAGVENSPLHF. The CDR3 nucleotides are TGTACCAGCAGTTTATCACGGGCAGGGGTGGAGAATTCACCCCTCCACTTT.

The V gene is TRBV7-9, the J gene TRBJ1-2, with a possible D match to TRBD1 (6 bases). V lost 5 bases and J 3 bases, leaving 13 bases between the germline ends. Germline-derived CDR1 and CDR2 are SEHNR and FQNEAQ (reference sequence). The CDR3 is made up of 14 amino acids. CDR3 coding DNA: TGTGCCAGCAGCCAAGGGCAGGGGTACTATGGCTACACCTTC. It encodes CASSQGQGYYGYTF.

The chain carries TRBV9 and TRBJ2-7; tentative D call: TRBD2 (7 bases). Germline V CDR1 and CDR2: SGDLS, YYNGEE. This CDR3 has 15 amino acids. V was trimmed by 4 bases and J by 2 bases, leaving 16 bases between them. The CDR3 loop reads CASSQGGGAAYEQYF. The DNA for the CDR3 is TGTGCCAGCAGCCAAGGAGGGGGGGCCGCCTACGAGCAGTACTTC.

With regard to this clonotype: A much bigger clone sits one base away, suggesting this may be a read error. The chain is built from TRBV24-1 and TRBJ1-5; D gene uncertain. CDR1 and CDR2 from the germline V gene are KGHDR and SFDVKD. The germline V and J ends were trimmed by 8 bases and 5 bases, with 15 bases remaining between them. This CDR3 is built from 14 residues. This CDR3 is CATISEGSHQPQHF. The CDR3 DNA reads TGTGCCACCATTTCAGAAGGGTCGCATCAGCCCCAGCATTTT.

The table lists this clonotype with many counts. The V and J genes are TRBV15 and TRBJ2-7; perhaps TRBD1 as D (6 bases). This CDR3 contains 13 residues. The V gene's germline CDR1 is LNHNV and CDR2 YYDKDF (reference sequence). With 4 bases removed from V and 5 bases from J, the gap between germline ends came to 12 bases. The CDR3 reads CATSIDRINEQYF. CDR3 nucleotides: TGTGCCACCAGCATCGACAGGATAAACGAGCAGTACTTC. The full variable domain, completed using reference TRBV15 and TRBJ2-7, is DAMVIQNPRYQVTQFGKPVTLSCSQTLNHNVMYWYQQKSSQAPKLLFHYYDKDFNNEADTPDNFQSRRPNTSFCFLDIRSPGLGDTAMYLCATSIDRINEQYFGPGTRLTVT.

This clonotype has a handful of counts. The chain couples TRBV10-3 to TRBJ1-6, with unresolved D. Per germline, CDR1 ENHRY and CDR2 SYGVKD. The V end was cut by 10 bases, the J end by 8 bases, with 24 bases between. The CDR3 runs to 16 residues. The CDR3 region is CASSRSAPGGDSPLHF. In DNA, the CDR3 is TGTGCCAGCAGCCGTTCAGCTCCGGGCGGCGATTCACCCCTCCACTTT.

The chain links TRBV7-8 to TRBJ2-7, with D perhaps TRBD1 (5 bases). V lost 0 bases and J 0 bases, leaving 24 bases between the germline ends. Looked up from germline, CDR1 is SGHVS and CDR2 is FQNEAQ. This CDR3 region has 20 residues. CDR3: CASSLAALRDQGHYSYEQYF. The CDR3 DNA sequence: TGTGCCAGCAGCTTAGCGGCCCTAAGAGATCAGGGCCACTACTCCTACGAGCAGTACTTC.

The J gene is TRBJ2-5, the V gene TRBV7-2; D is possibly TRBD2 (6 bases). The CDR3 extends over 15 amino acids. Germline lookup yields CDR1 SGHTA and CDR2 FQGNSA. The V end lost 3 bases, the J end lost 5 bases, and 16 bases lay between the germline ends. The DNA of the CDR3 is TGTGCCAGCAGCTTGGTGGTGTCTGGAGGGGAGACCCAGTACTTC. This sequence encodes CASSLVVSGGETQYF.

This clonotype showed up just a few times. J is TRBJ2-2 and V is TRBV7-8, with D perhaps matching TRBD1 (6 bases). Trimming removed 5 bases at V and 0 bases at J, with 13 bases between. Per the germline V gene, CDR1 is SGHVS and CDR2 is FQNEAQ. This CDR3 spans 16 amino acids. CDR3 region: CASSPRGSSNTGELFF. CDR3 bases: TGTGCCAGCAGCCCCAGGGGCAGTTCGAACACCGGGGAGCTGTTTTTT.

V gene TRBV20-1 combines with J gene TRBJ2-6; possible D gene TRBD1, 5 bases. Deletions cut 2 bases from V and 4 bases from J, with 18 bases between. The CDR3 contains 17 residues. Germline assignment: CDR1 DFQATT and CDR2 SNEGSKA (reference sequence). The CDR3 sequence is CSARRMGQSSGANVLTF. For the CDR3, the DNA is TGCAGTGCTAGAAGGATGGGGCAATCGTCGGGGGCCAACGTCCTGACTTTC.

This clonotype has a handful of counts. The chain is built from TRBV19 and TRBJ2-7; TRBD1 aligns across 11 bases. J gave up 9 bases and V 4 bases, and 8 bases lay outside the gene matches. Germline V gene data show CDR1 as LNHDA and CDR2 as SQIVND (reference sequence). This CDR3 has 14 amino acids. CDR3 region: CASSRTGGTDTQYF. DNA for the CDR3: TGTGCCAGTAGTAGGACAGGGGGCACAGATACGCAGTACTTC.

In this sample, this clonotype turned up many times. The chain joins TRBV25-1 to TRBJ1-2; D is uncertain. Per germline, CDR1 MGHDK and CDR2 SYGVNS. This CDR3 contains 13 residues. V dropped 6 bases and J dropped 3 bases, with 11 bases sitting between them. The CDR3 nucleotides are TGTGCCAGCAGCATGGACCGCTACTATGGCTACACCTTC. Protein sequence: CASSMDRYYGYTF.

The table lists this clonotype with a few counts. The CDR3 reads CASGLTGGYEQYF. The CDR3 DNA follows: TGTGCCAGCGGTCTTACAGGTGGCTACGAGCAGTACTTC. This chain links TRBV5-6 with TRBJ2-7, with D possibly TRBD1 on 5 matching bases. The germline V and J ends were trimmed by 7 bases and 3 bases, with 14 bases remaining between them. CDR1 and CDR2 (germline): SGHDT, YYEEEE. The CDR3 sequence is 13 residues long.

Only a few counts were recorded for this clonotype. CDR3 amino acids: CSARGRIAGDPETQYF. CDR3 nucleotide sequence: TGCAGTGCTAGAGGTCGGATAGCGGGAGACCCAGAGACCCAGTACTTC. This chain uses TRBV20-1 with TRBJ2-5; TRBD2 matches at 9 bases. CDR1 is DFQATT, CDR2 SNEGSKA, per germline (reference sequence). Germline trimming cut 1 base from V and 4 bases from J; bases unmatched to any gene: 10. The CDR3 spans 16 residues.

The V gene is TRBV29-1, the J gene TRBJ1-1, with D perhaps TRBD1 (6 bases). V shed 1 base and J shed 4 bases, with 13 bases lying between them. The germline gives CDR1 SQVTM, CDR2 ANQGSEA. The CDR3 is 14 residues long. The CDR3 spells CSVEGRGAGTEAFF. CDR3 in DNA: TGCAGCGTTGAAGGACGGGGGGCGGGCACTGAAGCTTTCTTT.

The chain is built from TRBV7-2 and TRBJ2-7; D assignment may be TRBD1 or TRBD2 (5 bases each). Trimming left V 6 bases short and J 7 bases short, with 13 bases between. The CDR3 covers 12 residues. Per germline, CDR1 SGHTA and CDR2 FQGNSA. CDR3 nucleotides: TGTGCCAGCAGACCTGGGGGTCGGGAGCAGTACTTC. Encoded protein: CASRPGGREQYF.

This sequence joins TRBV20-1 and TRBJ1-5, with a tentative D call TRBD1 (5 bases). This CDR3 spans 15 amino acids. Germline CDR1 DFQATT, CDR2 SNEGSKA (reference sequence). V was shortened by 6 bases and J by 3 bases, with 18 bases between the two germline ends. This chain's CDR3 is CSASGTSDSNQPQHF. The DNA of the CDR3 is TGCAGTGCAAGCGGGACCTCCGATTCCAATCAGCCCCAGCATTTT.

The CDR3 spells CSVVDVIGSPLHF. The CDR3 DNA is TGCAGCGTTGTGGACGTAATAGGGTCACCCCTCCACTTT. V gene TRBV29-1 combines with J gene TRBJ1-6; D is unresolved. The CDR3 length is 13 residues. Germline V gene lookup returns CDR1 SQVTM and CDR2 ANQGSEA. With 4 bases removed from V and 10 bases from J, the gap between germline ends came to 14 bases. The full variable domain, rest sourced from reference TRBV29-1 and TRBJ1-6, is SAVISQKPSRDICQRGTSLTIQCQVDSQVTMMFWYRQQPGQSLTLIATANQGSEATYESGFVIDKFPISRPNLTFSTLTVSNMSPEDSSIYLCSVVDVIGSPLHFGNGTRLTVT.

The chain carries TRBV10-3 and TRBJ2-7, with 11 bases identical to TRBD2. The germline CDR1 and CDR2 sequences are ENHRY and SYGVKD. CDR3 length: 16 amino acids. With V trimmed by 10 bases and J by 0 bases, 11 bases remained unmatched. The CDR3 is CASTRATSGNSYEQYF. The CDR3 nucleotides read TGTGCCAGCACCCGTGCGACTAGCGGGAACTCCTACGAGCAGTACTTC.

This clonotype has more than one count but fewer than ten. The chain joins TRBV20-1 to TRBJ1-2; D gene uncertain. V dropped 8 bases and J dropped 4 bases, with 14 bases sitting between them. In germline, CDR1 is DFQATT, CDR2 SNEGSKA (reference sequence). This CDR3 region has 12 residues. The CDR3 DNA follows: TGCAGTTCCCAGACACACGGCTATGGCTACACCTTC. It is translated as CSSQTHGYGYTF.

V gene TRBV5-6 combines with J gene TRBJ1-1; 8 nucleotides line up with TRBD1. The length of the CDR3 is 13 residues. V lost 5 bases to trimming and J lost 6 bases; unmatched junction nucleotides: 6. Germline CDR1 SGHDT, CDR2 YYEEEE. The CDR3 sequence: CASRQQGAPEAFF. CDR3 bases: TGTGCCAGCAGACAGCAGGGGGCCCCTGAAGCTTTCTTT.

There are a few counts of this clonotype. The chain employs TRBV20-1 and TRBJ1-1; D might be TRBD1 (5 bases). The ends were cut back, 5 bases at V and 11 bases at J, with 15 bases in the middle. Germline V CDR1 and CDR2: DFQATT, SNEGSKA (reference sequence). The CDR3 runs 11 residues. Here the CDR3 reads CSAAPGTAAFF. DNA for the CDR3: TGCAGTGCTGCACCCGGGACCGCTGCTTTCTTT.

The sample holds many counts of this clonotype. This chain connects TRBV20-1 to TRBJ2-7; D is uncertain. The CDR3 has 11 residues. Trimming cost V 3 bases and J 4 bases, with 7 bases left between them. Germline V gene data show CDR1 as DFQATT and CDR2 as SNEGSKA (reference sequence). The CDR3 reads CSARWGYEQYF. For the CDR3, the DNA is TGCAGTGCTAGGTGGGGATACGAGCAGTACTTC.

This clonotype was seen at least ten times. Here the CDR3 reads CASSPKRGGGGEQYF. DNA for the CDR3: TGTGCCAGCAGTCCCAAGAGGGGCGGGGGAGGTGAGCAGTACTTC. The chain uses TRBV25-1 and TRBJ2-7; 7 bases agree with TRBD2. The V gene's germline CDR1 is MGHDK and CDR2 SYGVNS. Unmatched junction bases numbered 14, after V lost 5 bases and J lost 7 bases. The CDR3 sequence is 15 residues long.

At least ten counts were recorded for this clonotype. The genes are TRBV10-3 and TRBJ1-3; D possibly corresponds to TRBD1 (5 bases). The germline V and J ends were trimmed by 6 bases and 4 bases, with 16 bases remaining between them. This CDR3 has 15 residues. Germline-derived CDR1 and CDR2 are ENHRY and SYGVKD. CDR3 nucleotide sequence: TGTGCCATCAGATCTCCAGGGCCCAGCGGAAACACCATATATTTT. Its protein is CAIRSPGPSGNTIYF.

This clonotype was recorded a few times. This sequence joins TRBV19 and TRBJ1-4; the D is unclear. The length of the CDR3 is 13 residues. The V gene lost 10 bases and the J gene lost 1 base, with 10 bases spanning the gap. The germline CDR1 and CDR2 sequences are LNHDA and SQIVND (reference sequence). CDR3 coding DNA: TGTGCCACAGGTTTAAGAACTAATGAAAAACTGTTTTTT. It encodes CATGLRTNEKLFF.